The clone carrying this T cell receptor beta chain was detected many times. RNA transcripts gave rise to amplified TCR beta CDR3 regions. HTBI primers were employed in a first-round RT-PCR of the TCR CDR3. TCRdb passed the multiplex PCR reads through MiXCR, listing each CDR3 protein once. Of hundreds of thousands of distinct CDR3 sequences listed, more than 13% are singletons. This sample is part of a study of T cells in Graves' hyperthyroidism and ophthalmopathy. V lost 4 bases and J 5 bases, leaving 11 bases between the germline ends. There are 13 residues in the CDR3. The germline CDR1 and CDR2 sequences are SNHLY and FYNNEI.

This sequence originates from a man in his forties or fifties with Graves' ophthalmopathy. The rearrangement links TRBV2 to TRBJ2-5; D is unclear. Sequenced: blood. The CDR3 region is CASSGLPLETQYF. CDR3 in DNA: TGTGCCAGCAGTGGGCTGCCTTTGGAGACCCAGTACTTC.